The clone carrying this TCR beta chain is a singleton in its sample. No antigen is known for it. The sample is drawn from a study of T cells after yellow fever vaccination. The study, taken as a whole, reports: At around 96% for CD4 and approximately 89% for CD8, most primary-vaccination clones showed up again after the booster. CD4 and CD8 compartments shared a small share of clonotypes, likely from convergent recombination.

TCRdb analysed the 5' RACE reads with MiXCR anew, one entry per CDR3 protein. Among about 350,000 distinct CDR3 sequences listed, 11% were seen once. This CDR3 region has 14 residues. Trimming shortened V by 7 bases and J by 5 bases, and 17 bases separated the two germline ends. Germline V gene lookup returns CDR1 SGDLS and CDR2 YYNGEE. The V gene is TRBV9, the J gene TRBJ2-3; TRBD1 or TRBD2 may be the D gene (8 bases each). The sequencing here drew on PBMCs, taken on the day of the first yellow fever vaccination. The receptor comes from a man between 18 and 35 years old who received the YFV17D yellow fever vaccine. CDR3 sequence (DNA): TGTGCCAGCCGGGGGGGACAGGCTGGAGATACGCAGTATTTT. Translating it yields CASRGGQAGDTQYF.